This T cell receptor (beta chain) is from a study of blood T cell repertoires in COVID-19. Study at large: T cells, B-cell-depleted T cells, or PBMCs supplied cDNA or gDNA.

In the authors' workflow: Using reference gene primer amplification, nucleated cell counts were estimated. Generated by immunoSEQ multiplex PCR, the TCRdb table keeps only in-frame clones and is missing some. That table is the source of V, J and clone size, and D and trimming were worked out from the DNA. The sample consists of roughly 150,000 clones, about four fifths of them appearing once. This clone was picked up one time. CDR3 length: 17 amino acids. CDR1 and CDR2 from the germline V gene are SGDLS and YYNGEE. With 3 bases clipped from V and 0 bases from J, the junction kept 4 bases outside the gene matches.

This sequence originates from a man aged 65 to 85 with active or convalescent COVID-19. The sequenced sample was peripheral blood. The chain combines TRBV9 with TRBJ2-3, with 13 bases fitting TRBD2. CDR3 residues: CASSAQGLAGSTDTQYF. CDR3 bases: TGTGCCAGCAGCGCCCAGGGACTAGCGGGGAGCACAGATACGCAGTATTTT.